The 24 T cell receptor beta chains reported below all come from one sample, sequenced in a study of vaccination and CD4 T cells after COVID-19. The antigens for these receptors are not known. The Oncomine TCR Beta short-read assay was what sequenced the DNA obtained from cultured CD4+ T cells. Via MiXCR, TCRdb re-called the PCR reads, giving one row per CDR3 protein. The sample lists about 6,900 distinct CDR3 sequences; over 20% were seen once. Treatment given: approximately nine-day PBMC culture with coronavirus spike peptide pools or control peptides (ViraFEST assay). According to the study, CD4+ T cells from the unexposed donor were gathered ahead of the COVID-19 pandemic (2011-2018). Sequencing was done on a sample of CD4+ T cells from blood, cultured in vitro. These receptors were obtained from a human donor in good health.

This clonotype was seen a handful of times. The V call is TRBV6-1, the J call TRBJ1-2; a weak D match, TRBD1 (6 bases). Germline V gene sequence: CDR1 MNHNS, CDR2 SASEGT. This CDR3 comprises 14 residues. Trimming removed 6 bases from V and 0 bases from J, with 11 bases in between. Written as DNA, the CDR3 is TGTGCCAGCAGAAGGGACATACCTAACTATGGCTACACCTTC. Translating gives CASRRDIPNYGYTF.

This clonotype is deemed medium-sized (0.01 to 0.1%). The chain uses TRBV6-5 and TRBJ1-5; no firm D call. Germline lookup yields CDR1 MNHEY and CDR2 SVGAGI. Trimming took off 0 bases at V and 6 bases at J, with 6 bases between the two ends. CDR3 length equals 13 residues. As DNA, the CDR3 is TGTGCCAGCAGTTACTCGGAAAGTCAGCCCCAGCATTTT. Its translation: CASSYSESQPQHF.

This clonotype came up a few times. V is TRBV27 and J is TRBJ2-5; no reliable D call. Between the trimmed V and J ends, which lost 3 bases and 2 bases, there was a span of 7 bases. This CDR3 has 13 residues. Germline CDR1 and CDR2: MNHEY and SMNVEV (reference sequence). This chain's CDR3 is CASSFAYQETQYF. CDR3 DNA: TGTGCCAGCAGTTTTGCGTATCAAGAGACCCAGTACTTC.

Only a few counts were recorded for this clonotype. The J gene is TRBJ2-6, the V gene TRBV7-3; D gene uncertain. Germline CDR1 and CDR2: SGHTA and FQGTGA. The length of the CDR3 is 14 residues. Trimming took 1 base from V and 3 from J, leaving 4 bases between them. The CDR3, as DNA: TGTGCCAGCAGCTTAATATTTGGGGCCAACGTCCTGACTTTC. Its translation: CASSLIFGANVLTF. The full variable domain, completed using reference TRBV7-3 and TRBJ2-6, is GAGVSQTPSNKVTEKGKYVELRCDPISGHTALYWYRQSLGQGPEFLIYFQGTGAADDSGLPNDRFFAVRPEGSVSTLKIQRTERGDSAVYLCASSLIFGANVLTFGAGSRLTVL.

There are a few counts of this clonotype. V usage is TRBV7-9 and J usage is TRBJ2-5, with 11 bases aligning to TRBD2. This CDR3 contains 15 residues. Germline lookup yields CDR1 SEHNR and CDR2 FQNEAQ (reference sequence). V trimming: 8 bases; J trimming: 2 bases; junction bases outside the gene matches: 7. The CDR3 reads CASETSGVGQETQYF. CDR3 DNA: TGTGCCAGCGAGACTAGCGGGGTAGGTCAAGAGACCCAGTACTTC. The entire variable domain, with the rest obtained from reference TRBV7-9 and TRBJ2-5, is as follows: DTGVSQNPRHKITKRGQNVTFRCDPISEHNRLYWYRQTLGQGPEFLTYFQNEAQLEKSRLLSDRFSAERPKGSFSTLEIQRTEQGDSAMYLCASETSGVGQETQYFGPGTRLLVL.

This clonotype was detected a few times. The chain recombines TRBV6-1 with TRBJ1-6, with 9 positions matching TRBD1. V lost 6 bases, J lost 10 bases, and 10 bases stayed unmatched. Germline values: CDR1 MNHNS, CDR2 SASEGT. CDR3 length equals 15 residues. The CDR3 loop reads CASREGDRARSPLHF. DNA for the CDR3: TGTGCCAGCAGGGAGGGGGACAGGGCTAGGTCACCCCTCCACTTT.

The chain employs TRBV30 and TRBJ1-5; tentative D call: TRBD1 (5 bases). Trimming cost V 2 bases and J 2 bases, with 19 bases left between them. This CDR3 comprises 17 residues. The germline gives CDR1 GTSNPN, CDR2 SVGIG (reference sequence). CDR3 in amino acids: CAWSSLTATKGNQPQHF. The CDR3 DNA reads TGTGCCTGGAGTTCATTGACAGCCACTAAGGGCAATCAGCCCCAGCATTTT.

The chain employs TRBV30 and TRBJ2-6; D is unclear. This CDR3 is built from 13 residues. Trimming stripped 3 bases from V and 1 base from J, with 4 bases between. Germline V gene lookup returns CDR1 GTSNPN and CDR2 SVGIG (reference sequence). CDR3: CAWRVSGANVLTF. The DNA for the CDR3 is TGTGCCTGGAGGGTGTCTGGGGCCAACGTCCTGACTTTC.

This clonotype was seen more than once but under ten times. V usage is TRBV19 and J usage is TRBJ1-4; 8 bases fit TRBD1. The germline gives CDR1 LNHDA, CDR2 SQIVND (reference sequence). CDR3 length: 14 amino acids. Unmatched junction bases numbered 5, after V lost 5 bases and J lost 6 bases. CDR3 in amino acids: CASSDQGADEKLFF. CDR3 DNA sequence: TGTGCCAGTAGTGACCAGGGGGCGGATGAAAAACTGTTTTTT. The whole variable domain, filled in from reference TRBV19 and TRBJ1-4, reads DGGITQSPKYLFRKEGQNVTLSCEQNLNHDAMYWYRQDPGQGLRLIYYSQIVNDFQKGDIAEGYSVSREKKESFPLTVTSAQKNPTAFYLCASSDQGADEKLFFGSGTQLSVL.

The chain employs TRBV20-1 and TRBJ2-5; 13 bases match TRBD2. Germline CDR1 DFQATT, CDR2 SNEGSKA (reference sequence). The CDR3 extends over 14 amino acids. V shed 3 bases and J 3 bases; nucleotides not matched to a gene: 1. The DNA for the CDR3 is TGCAGTGCTAGGGGACTAGCGGGGAAAGAGACCCAGTACTTC. Translation: CSARGLAGKETQYF.

The J gene is TRBJ2-7, the V gene TRBV6-1; 9 bases map to TRBD1. J was trimmed by 4 bases and V by 6 bases; bases with no gene match: 10. This CDR3 is 15 amino acids long. Germline CDR1 is MNHNS and CDR2 is SASEGT. The CDR3 spells CASSPPATGGYEQYF. The CDR3 DNA follows: TGTGCCAGCAGCCCCCCCGCGACAGGGGGTTACGAGCAGTACTTC.

The V gene is TRBV18, the J gene TRBJ1-1, with D possibly being TRBD1 (5 bases). This CDR3 has 13 residues. Germline loops: CDR1 KGHSH, CDR2 LQKENI. V lost 5 bases, J lost 0 bases, and 7 bases lay in between. The CDR3, as DNA: TGTGCCAGCTCAGGGGCCTTGAACACTGAAGCTTTCTTT. Protein product: CASSGALNTEAFF. Full variable domain (outside the CDR3, taken from reference TRBV18 and TRBJ1-1): NAGVMQNPRHLVRRRGQEARLRCSPMKGHSHVYWYRQLPEEGLKFMVYLQKENIIDESGMPKERFSAEFPKEGPSILRIQQVVRGDSAAYFCASSGALNTEAFFGQGTRLTVV.

This clonotype was counted between two and nine times. V is TRBV19 and J is TRBJ1-1; tentatively, D is TRBD1 (6 bases). The CDR3 is made up of 13 amino acids. V was clipped by 7 bases and J by 6 bases, with 15 bases between them. CDR1 and CDR2 (germline): LNHDA, SQIVND (reference sequence). The CDR3 loop is CASTNTGQSEAFF. CDR3 DNA: TGTGCCAGTACGAACACTGGACAGTCTGAAGCTTTCTTT.

This clonotype came up a few times. The rearrangement joins TRBV30 to TRBJ1-5; no clear D gene. With 0 bases removed from V and 4 bases from J, the gap between germline ends came to 7 bases. The germline gives CDR1 GTSNPN, CDR2 SVGIG (reference sequence). The CDR3 extends over 13 amino acids. CDR3 amino acids: CAWSVQLNQPQHF. The DNA for the CDR3 is TGTGCCTGGAGTGTTCAGTTGAATCAGCCCCAGCATTTT.

This clonotype turned up a few times. This chain joins TRBV18 and TRBJ1-2, with a weak D call TRBD1 (6 bases). Trimming took off 3 bases at V and 7 bases at J, with 18 bases between the two ends. CDR3 length: 15 amino acids. Germline lookup yields CDR1 KGHSH and CDR2 LQKENI. The DNA for the CDR3 is TGTGCCAGCTCACCTTCACTTACAGGGTCGGGTGGCTACACCTTC. Translated: CASSPSLTGSGGYTF.

V and J are TRBV7-2 and TRBJ2-1; 10 nucleotides align to TRBD1. The CDR3 has 15 residues. Germline loops: CDR1 SGHTA, CDR2 FQGNSA. V lost 6 bases, J lost 8 bases, and 10 bases stayed unmatched. CDR3 DNA: TGTGCCAGCAGTTCACCGGGACAGGGGATCTATGAGCAGTTCTTC. Encoded protein: CASSSPGQGIYEQFF.

This chain joins TRBV20-1 and TRBJ2-5; TRBD1 agrees at 7 bases. CDR3 length equals 13 residues. With V trimmed by 6 bases and J by 2 bases, 6 bases remained unmatched. CDR1 and CDR2 (germline): DFQATT, SNEGSKA (reference sequence). CDR3: CSALQGLQETQYF. CDR3 bases: TGCAGTGCGTTACAGGGGTTGCAAGAGACCCAGTACTTC.

This clonotype is judged medium-sized. The CDR3 DNA reads TGTGCCAGCCTTGAAACAGGGTCAATTGACAATCAGCCCCAGCATTTT. This encodes CASLETGSIDNQPQHF. The chain couples TRBV6-1 to TRBJ1-5; a weak D match, TRBD1 (6 bases). Germline CDR1 and CDR2: MNHNS and SASEGT. V was pared by 8 bases and J by 3 bases, with 20 bases between. The CDR3 runs to 16 residues.

This clonotype was found a few times. The chain links TRBV5-1 to TRBJ1-6, with TRBD1 as a possible D gene (5 bases). CDR1 SGHRS and CDR2 YFSETQ come from the germline V gene. The CDR3 runs 15 residues. The germline V and J ends were trimmed by 5 bases and 7 bases, with 16 bases remaining between them. CDR3 sequence: CASRARDRKNSPLHF. The CDR3 DNA reads as TGCGCCAGCAGGGCCCGGGACCGAAAGAATTCACCCCTCCACTTT.

The V and J genes are TRBV19 and TRBJ2-7; D gene unclear. With 7 bases removed from V and 2 bases from J, the gap between germline ends came to 12 bases. Per germline, CDR1 LNHDA and CDR2 SQIVND (reference sequence). The CDR3 sequence is 13 residues long. The CDR3 sequence: CASMADGTYEQYF. CDR3 bases: TGTGCCAGTATGGCAGACGGCACCTACGAGCAGTACTTC.

This clonotype was detected a few times. The chain employs TRBV7-6 and TRBJ1-1; D gene unclear. V lost 4 bases and J lost 5, with 8 bases in between. CDR3 length: 12 residues. The germline CDR1 and CDR2 sequences are SGHVS and FNYEAQ. The CDR3 sequence: CASSSLGTEAFF. Written as DNA, the CDR3 is TGTGCCAGCAGCTCATTGGGGACTGAAGCTTTCTTT. The variable domain in full, completed from reference TRBV7-6 and TRBJ1-1, reads GAGVSQSPRYKVTKRGQDVALRCDPISGHVSLYWYRQALGQGPEFLTYFNYEAQQDKSGLPNDRFSAERPEGSISTLTIQRTEQRDSAMYRCASSSLGTEAFFGQGTRLTVV.

This clonotype turned up a few times. The V gene is TRBV12-3 or TRBV12-4, the J gene TRBJ1-5; 8 bases align to TRBD1. The CDR3 has 15 residues. V lost 3 bases and J lost 3; bases outside the gene matches: 4. The CDR3 loop is CASSFDRGFNQPQHF. CDR3 nucleotide sequence: TGTGCCAGCAGTTTCGACAGGGGATTCAATCAGCCCCAGCATTTT.

This clonotype was seen only a few times. This sequence joins TRBV27 and TRBJ2-7, with TRBD1 matching over 8 bases. The CDR3 runs 18 residues. V lost 2 bases, J lost 0 bases, and 12 bases stayed unmatched. Germline V CDR1 and CDR2: MNHEY, SMNVEV (reference sequence). In DNA, the CDR3 is TGTGCCAGCAGTTTACGACAGGGGAATCGATACGGCTCCTACGAGCAGTACTTC. It codes for CASSLRQGNRYGSYEQYF.

By its share, this clonotype is medium-sized (0.01 to 0.1%). CDR3 coding DNA: TGCAGTGCTTGGGACAGCAAGGAGCCCCAGCATTTT. This encodes CSAWDSKEPQHF. This rearrangement joins TRBV20-1 to TRBJ1-5; 7 positions agree with TRBD1. With 5 bases clipped from V and 8 bases from J, the junction kept 6 bases outside the gene matches. The CDR3 runs to 12 residues. Germline V gives CDR1 DFQATT, CDR2 SNEGSKA (reference sequence).